This TCR beta chain emerged from a study of Graves' ophthalmopathy and Graves' hyperthyroidism. Findings and limits, study-wide: Detected in blood as well were most expanded thyroid clonotypes with frequency above 0.001.

Germline V gene sequence: CDR1 SGHAT, CDR2 FQDESV (reference sequence). The CDR3 spans 12 residues. With 3 bases removed from V and 7 bases from J, the gap between germline ends came to 9 bases. Amplification from RNA transcripts yielded the TCR beta CDR3 regions. Second-round multiplex PCR came after a first-round RT-PCR that employed HTBI primers. MiXCR, applied by TCRdb to the multiplex PCR reads, yields one record per CDR3 protein. This table has roughly 400,000 distinct CDR3 sequences, around 16% appearing once. Note on this clonotype: Antigen specificity is unknown.

A duration under 3 months, NOSPECS ≥4, CAS ≥3 and moderate-to-severe activity characterized the donors with ophthalmopathy. Certain patients, namely those with other autoimmune diseases, uncontrolled infections, pregnancy or lactation, were excluded. Each diagnosis was determined on the basis of clinical symptoms, serum thyroxine, TRAb, thyroid ultrasound and orbital computed tomography. This sequence joins TRBV11-1 and TRBJ1-1; D is unresolved. Sequencing used peripheral blood. The receptor was derived from a young woman with Graves' ophthalmopathy. The CDR3, as DNA: TGTGCCAGCAGCTTTGTCGTGGGTGAAGCTTTCTTT. It specifies CASSFVVGEAFF. Filled out from reference TRBV11-1 and TRBJ1-1, the complete variable domain reads EAEVAQSPRYKITEKSQAVAFWCDPISGHATLYWYRQILGQGPELLVQFQDESVVDDSQLPKDRFSAERLKGVDSTLKIQPAELGDSAMYLCASSFVVGEAFFGQGTRLTVV.